This T cell receptor (beta chain) came from a study of identical twins. The study, taken as a whole, reports: Researchers reported excess low generation probability among twin-shared out-of-frame alpha sequences.

This CDR3 is 14 amino acids long. Germline V CDR1 and CDR2: DFQATT, SNEGSKA (reference sequence). The V and J ends lost 3 bases and 6 bases, in that order; junction bases with no gene match: 8. The table lists this clonotype with a few counts. Its antigen is as yet unknown. Template switching added a universal primer site, and cDNA bore unique molecular identifiers. From the 5' RACE reads, TCRdb called clonotypes with MiXCR, one entry per CDR3 protein. Of 500,000 to 600,000 distinct CDR3 sequences in the sample, about 20% were seen once. The sample also formed part of further work on T cells expressing NK-cell markers.

Sequencing was done on a sample of CD4+ T cells sorted from blood. This clonotype was sampled from a woman between 18 and 30 years old in good health. V usage is TRBV20-1 and J usage is TRBJ2-1; 7 bases match TRBD2. CDR3 sequence reads: CSASMAGVGNEQFF. CDR3 coding DNA: TGCAGTGCTAGTATGGCGGGAGTTGGCAATGAGCAGTTCTTC.